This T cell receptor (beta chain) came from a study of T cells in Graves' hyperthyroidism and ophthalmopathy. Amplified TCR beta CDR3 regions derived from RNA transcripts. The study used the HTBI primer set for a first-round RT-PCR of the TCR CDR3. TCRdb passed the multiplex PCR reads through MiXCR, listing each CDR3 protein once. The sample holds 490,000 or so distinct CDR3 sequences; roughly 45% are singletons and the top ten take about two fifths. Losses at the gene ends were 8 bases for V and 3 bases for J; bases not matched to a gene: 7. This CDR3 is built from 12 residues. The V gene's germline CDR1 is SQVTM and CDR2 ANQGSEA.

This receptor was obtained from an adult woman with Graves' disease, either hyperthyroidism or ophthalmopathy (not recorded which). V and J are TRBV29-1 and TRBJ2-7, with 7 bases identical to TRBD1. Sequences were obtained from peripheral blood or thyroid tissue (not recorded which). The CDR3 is CSQWTGGYEQYF. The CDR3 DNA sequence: TGCAGCCAATGGACAGGTGGCTACGAGCAGTACTTC.